The clone carrying this TCR beta chain was detected only a few times. What it recognizes is unknown. These data belong to a study of T cells in localized non-small cell lung cancer. CDR3 length equals 12 residues. Per germline, CDR1 LNHDA and CDR2 SQIVND (reference sequence). V gave up 7 bases and J gave up 6 bases, with 11 bases separating them. The study's findings and limits: Across samples, adjacent lung featured a median roughly 60 of the top 100 tumor clones. It was uninvolved adjacent lung that showed the highest T cell clonality, exceeding tumor.

TCRdb's table, derived via immunoSEQ multiplex PCR, lists solely in-frame clones and lacks some. The sample includes a few thousand clones, about 40% of them seen just once. The rearrangement uses TRBV19 and TRBJ2-3; D is unresolved. This receptor was obtained from a woman aged 35 to 69 with stage II squamous cell lung carcinoma. Sequenced material: normal lung tissue next to the tumor, taken before any cancer treatment. The CDR3 protein is CASNVGSDTQYF. In DNA form, the CDR3 reads TGTGCCAGTAATGTGGGATCGGATACGCAGTATTTT.